This entry lists 2 T cell receptor beta chains sequenced from one sample in a study of T cell responses to AZD1222 COVID-19 vaccine. The data were produced by immunoSEQ multiplex PCR, yet TCRdb's version contains in-frame clones alone and is incomplete. The data hold about 110,000 clones, with roughly 90% observed a single time. Material: peripheral blood, obtained on day 0 of AZD1222 vaccination. The receptors shown here come from an adult in good health.

In nucleotides, the CDR3 is TGTGCCAGCGGACCAAGGGTCGAGAATGAGCAGTTCTTC. Translation gives CASGPRVENEQFF. The chain has TRBV7-8 and TRBJ2-1, with D unresolved. The CDR3 contains 13 residues. Per the germline V gene, CDR1 is SGHVS and CDR2 is FQNEAQ. Trimming cost V 8 bases and J 7 bases, with 15 bases left between them. Full variable domain (rest looked up from reference TRBV7-8 and TRBJ2-1): GAGVSQSPRYKVAKRGQDVALRCDPISGHVSLFWYQQALGQGPEFLTYFQNEAQLDKSGLPSDRFFAERPEGSVSTLKIQRTQQEDSAVYLCASGPRVENEQFFGPGTRLTVL.

A few counts support this clone. This rearrangement joins TRBV19 to TRBJ2-1, with D perhaps matching TRBD1 or TRBD2 (5 bases each). V lost 3 bases and J lost 5, with 5 bases in between. Germline CDR1 is LNHDA and CDR2 is SQIVND (reference sequence). This CDR3 is built from 12 residues. This chain's CDR3 is CASSMGDNEQFF. The DNA of the CDR3 is TGTGCCAGTAGTATGGGGGACAATGAGCAGTTCTTC.